This T cell receptor beta chain is from a study of T cell repertoires in cytomegalovirus infection. This clonotype was found a few times. The germline CDR1 and CDR2 sequences are SGHRS and YFSETQ. This CDR3 contains 13 residues. V shed 3 bases and J shed 6 bases, with 11 bases lying between them. TCRdb called the reads again in MiXCR, with one record for every CDR3 protein. This sample carries around 530,000 distinct CDR3 sequences, 26% of them seen once, and the ten largest clones take roughly 13%. This rearrangement joins TRBV5-1 to TRBJ2-3; the D gene is possibly TRBD1 (6 bases). Material for sequencing was PBMCs. This receptor was obtained from a human donor in good health (CMV status not recorded). Some clones in this sample may be carry-over from other donors' samples. CDR3 sequence reads: CASSWGQGDTQYF. The CDR3 region has the DNA TGCGCCAGCAGCTGGGGACAAGGGGATACGCAGTATTTT.